A single sample is the source of the 27 T cell receptor beta chains below, sequenced in a study of identical twins. TCRdb used MiXCR to reprocess the 5' RACE reads, holding one entry per CDR3 protein. The sample contains hundreds of thousands of distinct CDR3 sequences, around 9.7% of which appear only once. The same data also contributed to another study, on yellow fever vaccine responses in identical twins.

What was sequenced was CD8+ T cells sorted from blood. The source is a woman younger than 35 in good health.

This sequence joins TRBV7-9 and TRBJ2-1; D is perhaps TRBD2 (6 bases). Trimming pared 5 bases from V and 6 bases from J, leaving 23 bases between. Germline loops: CDR1 SEHNR, CDR2 FQNEAQ (reference sequence). CDR3 length: 17 amino acids. Written as DNA, the CDR3 is TGTGCCAGCAGCCCCCTTTGGTTAGCGGCCGACTCCAATGAGCAGTTCTTC. This encodes CASSPLWLAADSNEQFF.

This clonotype was seen only a few times. The V gene is TRBV19, the J gene TRBJ2-7; TRBD1 agrees at 10 bases. Trimming at V came to 6 bases and at J to 7 bases, leaving 6 bases not matched to a gene. CDR3 length: 13 amino acids. CDR1 is LNHDA and CDR2 is SQIVND in the germline V gene (reference sequence). In nucleotides, the CDR3 is TGTGCCAGTAGCGGGACAGGGGTCTTGGAGCAGTACTTC. This gives the protein CASSGTGVLEQYF.

The CDR3 DNA follows: TGTGCCAGCAACCGACTAGCGTCCCGTTTGGACGAGCAGTACTTC. This sequence encodes CASNRLASRLDEQYF. The chain combines TRBV7-9 with TRBJ2-7; TRBD2 matches 8 bases. CDR1 and CDR2 (germline): SEHNR, FQNEAQ (reference sequence). Trimming removed 7 bases from V and 5 bases from J; junction bases left unmatched: 13. CDR3 length: 15 amino acids. The full variable domain, rest sourced from reference TRBV7-9 and TRBJ2-7, is DTGVSQNPRHKITKRGQNVTFRCDPISEHNRLYWYRQTLGQGPEFLTYFQNEAQLEKSRLLSDRFSAERPKGSFSTLEIQRTEQGDSAMYLCASNRLASRLDEQYFGPGTRLTVT.

This clonotype has just a few counts. The J gene is TRBJ2-5, the V gene TRBV15; D possibly matches TRBD1 or TRBD2 (6 bases each). V lost 5 bases and J lost 4, with 17 bases in between. The CDR3 runs 15 residues. CDR1 LNHNV and CDR2 YYDKDF come from the germline V gene (reference sequence). The DNA for the CDR3 is TGTGCCACCAGCTCCTGGGGGGCAGGGGTAGAGACCCAGTACTTC. Translated, it gives CATSSWGAGVETQYF.

The sample holds many counts of this clonotype. The V and J genes are TRBV6-4 and TRBJ2-3; 10 bases are shared with TRBD1. This CDR3 has 17 residues. CDR1 and CDR2 from the germline V gene are MRHNA and SNTAGT. With 2 bases clipped from V and 5 bases from J, the junction kept 10 bases outside the gene matches. The CDR3 region has the DNA TGTGCCAGCAGTGACCGGCCGGGACAGGGGCCGGGAGATACGCAGTATTTT. Its protein product is CASSDRPGQGPGDTQYF.

The chain is built from TRBV4-1 and TRBJ1-4; D unresolved. This CDR3 is built from 17 residues. The V gene's germline CDR1 is MGHRA and CDR2 YSYEKL. V was clipped by 0 bases and J by 8 bases, with 19 bases between them. The CDR3 sequence is CASSQDQVWGSGEKLFF. The CDR3 DNA is TGCGCCAGCAGCCAAGATCAGGTGTGGGGATCCGGCGAAAAACTGTTTTTT.

In this sample, this clonotype turned up a few times. This rearrangement joins TRBV15 to TRBJ1-2; D is ambiguous. This CDR3 has 12 amino acids. Trimming pared 8 bases from V and 0 bases from J, leaving 7 bases between. CDR1 and CDR2 from the germline V gene are LNHNV and YYDKDF (reference sequence). The CDR3 coding sequence is TGTGCCACCGGCGGCGCTAACTATGGCTACACCTTC. It is translated as CATGGANYGYTF. Based on the CDR3 plus reference TRBV15 and TRBJ1-2, the full variable domain is DAMVIQNPRYQVTQFGKPVTLSCSQTLNHNVMYWYQQKSSQAPKLLFHYYDKDFNNEADTPDNFQSRRPNTSFCFLDIRSPGLGDTAMYLCATGGANYGYTFGSGTRLTVV.

This clonotype was counted at least ten times. The chain has TRBV29-1 and TRBJ2-1; no reliable D call. The CDR3 runs 15 residues. V shed 1 base and J shed 1 base, with 11 bases lying between them. In germline, CDR1 is SQVTM, CDR2 ANQGSEA. The CDR3 coding sequence is TGCAGCGTTGAAGGGCGGAAGGGTTCCTACAATGAGCAGTTCTTC. Encoded protein: CSVEGRKGSYNEQFF.

This clonotype was seen a handful of times. This chain links TRBV14 with TRBJ2-7; weak D call: TRBD1 (6 bases). Germline CDR1 SGHDN, CDR2 FVKESK. The CDR3 has 14 amino acids. Trimming stripped 1 base from V and 2 bases from J, with 9 bases between. The chain's CDR3 is CASSQVRTAYEQYF. CDR3 DNA: TGTGCCAGCAGCCAAGTTAGGACAGCCTACGAGCAGTACTTC.

This clonotype was picked up many times. The gene calls are TRBV4-2 and TRBJ2-7; 10 bases are shared with TRBD1. The length of the CDR3 is 18 residues. The germline V gene has CDR1 LGHNA and CDR2 YNFKEQ. J was trimmed by 4 bases and V by 0 bases; bases with no gene match: 12. CDR3 amino acids: CASSQDGGSGTGVYEQYF. CDR3 DNA: TGTGCCAGCAGCCAAGATGGCGGTTCCGGGACAGGGGTATACGAGCAGTACTTC.

This CDR3 is CASSKDRFSSGTQYF. CDR3 DNA sequence: TGTGCCAGCAGCAAGGACCGCTTCTCGTCTGGGACCCAGTACTTC. The V gene is TRBV2, the J gene TRBJ2-5, with unresolved D. The CDR3 contains 15 residues. The V and J ends lost 6 bases and 7 bases respectively, with 21 bases between them. Germline values: CDR1 SNHLY, CDR2 FYNNEI.

This clonotype was picked up a small number of times. The V and J genes are TRBV30 and TRBJ2-5; D not resolved. Trimming took off 0 bases at V and 0 bases at J, with 5 bases between the two ends. Per germline, CDR1 GTSNPN and CDR2 SVGIG (reference sequence). This CDR3 has 13 residues. The CDR3 loop is CAWSVLYQETQYF. CDR3 sequence (DNA): TGTGCCTGGAGTGTTTTATACCAAGAGACCCAGTACTTC.

This clonotype showed up many times. The chain has TRBV11-2 and TRBJ1-1, with a possible D match to TRBD1 (5 bases). CDR3 length equals 13 residues. V was shortened by 4 bases and J by 4 bases, with 10 bases between the two germline ends. CDR1 and CDR2 (germline): SGHAT, FQNNGV. CDR3 sequence: CASSWMRGTEAFF. The CDR3 DNA sequence: TGTGCCAGCAGCTGGATGAGGGGCACTGAAGCTTTCTTT.

This chain joins TRBV27 and TRBJ2-5; 11 bases fit TRBD2. V lost 5 bases to trimming and J lost 4 bases; unmatched junction nucleotides: 12. Germline V gene data show CDR1 as MNHEY and CDR2 as SMNVEV (reference sequence). This CDR3 comprises 17 residues. The CDR3 sequence is CASSRLLAGGIVETQYF. Here the CDR3 DNA reads TGTGCCAGCAGTCGACTGCTAGCGGGAGGTATCGTAGAGACCCAGTACTTC.

This clonotype was recorded a few times. The chain has TRBV11-2 and TRBJ2-5; tentatively, D is TRBD2 (6 bases). Germline V CDR1 and CDR2: SGHAT, FQNNGV. V dropped 4 bases and J dropped 0 bases, with 12 bases sitting between them. The CDR3 runs to 15 residues. The CDR3: CASSSYRDYQETQYF. CDR3 sequence (DNA): TGTGCCAGCAGCTCTTACCGGGACTACCAAGAGACCCAGTACTTC.

This sequence joins TRBV3-1 and TRBJ2-3; D is uncertain. The CDR3 has 15 amino acids. V was cut by 0 bases and J by 6 bases, with 13 bases left in between. Per the germline V gene, CDR1 is LGHDT and CDR2 is YNNKEL (reference sequence). The CDR3 bases are TGTGCCAGCAGCCAAGAAGAGCGAGAGGTTGATACGCAGTATTTT. It specifies CASSQEEREVDTQYF.

This chain links TRBV6-1 with TRBJ2-7; D may correspond to TRBD1 or TRBD2 (5 bases each). Germline CDR1 reads MNHNS; CDR2 reads SASEGT. The V and J ends lost 1 base and 2 bases respectively, with 12 bases between them. The CDR3 contains 15 residues. CDR3 sequence (DNA): TGTGCCAGCAGTGAAGGGGAGACAGAAGCCTACGAGCAGTACTTC. Its translation is CASSEGETEAYEQYF.

This clonotype was seen more than once but under ten times. The chain couples TRBV25-1 to TRBJ1-2; D unresolved. CDR1 and CDR2 from the germline V gene are MGHDK and SYGVNS. V was trimmed by 3 bases and J by 8 bases, leaving 7 bases between them. The CDR3 length is 11 residues. In nucleotides, the CDR3 is TGTGCCAGCAGTGAGCAAGGAGGCTACACCTTC. This encodes CASSEQGGYTF.

At least ten counts were recorded for this clonotype. The chain has TRBV7-9 and TRBJ1-2; D is unclear. V dropped 6 bases and J dropped 7 bases, with 24 bases sitting between them. The CDR3 is 16 residues long. Germline V gene sequence: CDR1 SEHNR, CDR2 FQNEAQ (reference sequence). CDR3 bases: TGTGCCAGCAGACCCACAGACGGAGAGGGCTTGCGTGGCTACACCTTC. Amino acid sequence: CASRPTDGEGLRGYTF.

This clonotype was seen only a few times. The V and J genes are TRBV2 and TRBJ2-2; 8 bases line up with TRBD2. The CDR3 is 12 amino acids. Germline CDR1 and CDR2: SNHLY and FYNNEI. The CDR3 sequence: CEIQRESGELFF. The CDR3 coding sequence is TGTGAAATCCAGCGGGAGTCCGGGGAGCTGTTTTTT.

This clonotype was detected a few times. The J gene is TRBJ2-1, the V gene TRBV19; D may be TRBD2 (6 bases). This CDR3 spans 15 amino acids. Germline V CDR1 and CDR2: LNHDA, SQIVND (reference sequence). The V end was cut by 5 bases, the J end by 7 bases, with 18 bases between. CDR3 in DNA: TGTGCCAGTAGTTTTCGCCCCAGGGAGGTGAATGAGCAGTTCTTC. Translated: CASSFRPREVNEQFF.

This clonotype appeared many times. The CDR3 sequence: CASSGLESSTDTQYF. CDR3 nucleotides: TGCGCCAGCAGCGGGCTCGAGTCTAGCACAGATACGCAGTATTTT. The rearrangement uses TRBV5-1 and TRBJ2-3; D call uncertain. Trimming removed 4 bases at V and 0 bases at J, with 12 bases between. Germline assignment: CDR1 SGHRS and CDR2 YFSETQ. The CDR3 spans 15 residues.

This clonotype has more than one count but fewer than ten. V and J are TRBV6-1 and TRBJ2-7; either TRBD1 or TRBD2 may supply D (7 bases each). CDR1 MNHNS and CDR2 SASEGT come from the germline V gene. V shed 3 bases and J shed 12 bases, with 18 bases lying between them. There are 13 residues in the CDR3. The CDR3 sequence is CASSDGGTARLYF. The CDR3, as DNA: TGTGCCAGCAGTGACGGGGGGACAGCCAGATTGTACTTC.

This clonotype was found many times. The chain couples TRBV12-3 or TRBV12-4 to TRBJ2-2; 7 nucleotides agree with TRBD1. V dropped 6 bases and J dropped 1; count of bases not matched to a gene: 11. The CDR3 is made up of 17 amino acids. The CDR3 DNA reads as TGTGCCAGCAGCCCGGGGACAGCGACCCTGAACACCGGGGAGCTGTTTTTT. This encodes CASSPGTATLNTGELFF.

The CDR3 loop reads CASRMGQSYEQYF. The CDR3 DNA is TGTGCCAGCCGAATGGGACAGTCTTACGAGCAGTACTTC. This chain connects TRBV27 to TRBJ2-7; 7 bases match TRBD1. This CDR3 comprises 13 residues. Per the germline V gene, CDR1 is MNHEY and CDR2 is SMNVEV (reference sequence). J lost 4 bases, V lost 8 bases, and 8 bases had no gene match.

This clonotype was counted ten times or more. V gene TRBV5-1 combines with J gene TRBJ2-3; 12 nucleotides agree with TRBD2. Germline trimming cut 4 bases from V and 4 bases from J; bases unmatched to any gene: 4. Per the germline V gene, CDR1 is SGHRS and CDR2 is YFSETQ. The CDR3 covers 15 residues. The CDR3 loop reads CASSTGTSGPDTQYF. CDR3 nucleotide sequence: TGCGCCAGCAGCACTGGGACTAGCGGGCCAGATACGCAGTATTTT.

This sequence joins TRBV11-2 and TRBJ2-7; tentatively, D is TRBD1 or TRBD2 (5 bases each). The CDR3 totals 16 residues. Germline V lookup: CDR1 SGHAT, CDR2 FQNNGV. V lost 5 bases and J lost 2, with 19 bases in between. The DNA of the CDR3 is TGTGCCAGCAGCATGACCGGGACGAATCCGACCTACGAGCAGTACTTC. Its protein is CASSMTGTNPTYEQYF.